This TCR beta chain was profiled in a study of cytomegalovirus exposure and HLA in healthy donors. In regard to this clone: Its antigen is unknown.

The study, taken as a whole, reports: There were reportedly fewer N-insertions in an Asian-associated ancestry cluster than the roughly 670-donor mean, in a later analysis.

The study ran its PCR with 60 Vbeta and 13 Jbeta primers. Libraries were prepared by immunoSEQ multiplex PCR; TCRdb keeps only in-frame clonotypes and omits some of them. Here the sample spans under 150,000 clones, about three quarters being singletons. Source material: PBMCs. The TCR originated in a woman between 40 and 50 years old in good health and CMV-seronegative.

CDR3 region: CASSGRRDAPTDTQYF. The CDR3 nucleotides are TGTGCCAGCAGTGGGAGGCGGGATGCGCCCACAGATACGCAGTATTTT. The chain employs TRBV25-1 and TRBJ2-3; D perhaps matches TRBD2 (6 bases). This CDR3 comprises 16 residues. V was shortened by 4 bases and J by 2 bases, with 16 bases between the two germline ends. Germline-derived CDR1 and CDR2 are MGHDK and SYGVNS.